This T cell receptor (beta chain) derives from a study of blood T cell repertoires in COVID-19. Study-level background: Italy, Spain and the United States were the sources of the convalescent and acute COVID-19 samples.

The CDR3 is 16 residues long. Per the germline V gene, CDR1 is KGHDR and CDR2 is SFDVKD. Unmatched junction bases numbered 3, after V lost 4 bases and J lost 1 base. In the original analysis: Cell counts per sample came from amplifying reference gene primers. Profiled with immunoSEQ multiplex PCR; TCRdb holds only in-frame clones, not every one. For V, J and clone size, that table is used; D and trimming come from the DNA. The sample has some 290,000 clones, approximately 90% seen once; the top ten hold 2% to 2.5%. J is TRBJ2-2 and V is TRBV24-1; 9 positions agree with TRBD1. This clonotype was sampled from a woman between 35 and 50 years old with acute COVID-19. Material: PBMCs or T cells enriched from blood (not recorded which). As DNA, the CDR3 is TGTGCCACCAGTGAGCGGACAGGGGAGAACACCGGGGAGCTGTTTTTT. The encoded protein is CATSERTGENTGELFF.